The source of this T cell receptor (beta chain) is a study of blood T cell repertoires in COVID-19. For the study at large: Acute and convalescent COVID-19 samples came from the United States, Italy and Spain. T cells, B-cell-depleted T cells, or PBMCs provided the cDNA or gDNA that served as material.

This clone was observed once. How the authors handled the data: Estimated nucleated cell counts came from reference gene primer amplification. The repertoire was sequenced with immunoSEQ multiplex PCR; TCRdb's copy has only in-frame clones and lacks some. Clonal size and the V and J genes are those of that table, whereas D and trimming came from the DNA. The sample holds some 140,000 clones, around 79% seen once. With 3 bases removed from V and 4 bases from J, the gap between germline ends came to 16 bases. The length of the CDR3 is 14 residues. Germline CDR1 is GTSNPN and CDR2 is SVGIG (reference sequence).

This rearrangement joins TRBV30 to TRBJ2-7; a possible D gene is TRBD2 (5 bases). The TCR sequence derives from a man older than 75 with acute or convalescent COVID-19. Sequenced: peripheral blood. Here the CDR3 DNA reads TGTGCCTGGAGGGACTGGGGTTCGCGTTACGAGCAGTACTTC. Translated: CAWRDWGSRYEQYF.